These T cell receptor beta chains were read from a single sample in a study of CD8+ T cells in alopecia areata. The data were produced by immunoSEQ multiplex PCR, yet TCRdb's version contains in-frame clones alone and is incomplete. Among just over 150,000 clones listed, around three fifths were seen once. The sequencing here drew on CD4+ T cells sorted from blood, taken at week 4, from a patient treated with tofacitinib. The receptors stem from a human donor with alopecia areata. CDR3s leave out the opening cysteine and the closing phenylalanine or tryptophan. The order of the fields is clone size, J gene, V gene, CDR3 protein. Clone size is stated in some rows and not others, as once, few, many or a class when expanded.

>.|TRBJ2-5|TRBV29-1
SVVVGETQY
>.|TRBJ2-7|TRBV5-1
ASSPLGGGLDEQY
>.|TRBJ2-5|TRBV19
ASSILAGAQETQY
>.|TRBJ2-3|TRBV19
ATKLAGEADTQY
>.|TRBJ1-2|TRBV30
AWRNRDGYT
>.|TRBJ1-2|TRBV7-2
ASSLASREDGYT
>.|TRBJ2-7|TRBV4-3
ASSQGGRDEQY
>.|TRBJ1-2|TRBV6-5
ASSNGGRNGYT
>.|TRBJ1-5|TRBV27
ASSSGTGRQPQH
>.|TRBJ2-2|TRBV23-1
ASSLSSRGDDTGELF
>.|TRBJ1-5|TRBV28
ASSPGVGGARQPQH
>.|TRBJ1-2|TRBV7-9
ASSSPGQGRGGYT
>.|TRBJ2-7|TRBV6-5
ASRPSGVAYEQY
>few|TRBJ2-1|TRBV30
AWSGGGIYNEQF
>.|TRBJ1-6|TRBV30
AWRMDSHNSPLH
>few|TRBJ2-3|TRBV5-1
ASGTGTDTQY
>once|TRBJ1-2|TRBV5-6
ASSLDRGHGYT
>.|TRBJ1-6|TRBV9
ASSVQTGSSPLH
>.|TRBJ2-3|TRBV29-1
SAGRGAPPDTQY
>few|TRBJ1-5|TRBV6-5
ASSSDRGRLEPQH
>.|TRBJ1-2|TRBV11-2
ATQGASGYT
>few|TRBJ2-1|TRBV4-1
ASSPGYESGRREQF
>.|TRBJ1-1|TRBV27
ASRPQGMNTEAF
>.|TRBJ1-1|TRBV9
ASSVDLYTEAF
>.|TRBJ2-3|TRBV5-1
ASRGGDTDTQY
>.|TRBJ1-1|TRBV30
AWSSWPNTEAF
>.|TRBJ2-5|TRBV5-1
ASSQEAGFGETQY
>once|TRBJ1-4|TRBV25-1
ASSDPGPGEKLF
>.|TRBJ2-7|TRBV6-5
ASSPGQLSYEQY
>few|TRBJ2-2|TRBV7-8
ASSLLAGVTGELF
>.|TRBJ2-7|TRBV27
ASSFSQGVSYEQY
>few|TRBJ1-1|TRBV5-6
ASSAYTGANTEAF
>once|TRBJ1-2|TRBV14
ASSRDRTNYGYT
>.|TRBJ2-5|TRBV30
AWIAGGQETQY
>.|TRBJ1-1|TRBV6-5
ASKGGIMNTEAF
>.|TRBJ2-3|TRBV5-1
ASSGGTISTDTQY
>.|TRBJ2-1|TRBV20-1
SLQGDNEQF
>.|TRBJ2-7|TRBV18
ASSPSVYEQY
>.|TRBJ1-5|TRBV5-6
ASSLRAGGNQPQH
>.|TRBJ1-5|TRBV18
ASSPDRGNQPQH
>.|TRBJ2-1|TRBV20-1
SARDRSTQF
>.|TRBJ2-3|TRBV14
ASSHPLAGDFADTQY
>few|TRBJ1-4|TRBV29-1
SVSLGQSNEKLF
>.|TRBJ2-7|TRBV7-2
ASSLAGGSYEQY
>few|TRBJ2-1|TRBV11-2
ASSLGHNEQF